Listed here is a single TCR beta chain. This entry is derived from a study of control samples from healthy donors and cancer patients. Sequencing was performed with immunoSEQ multiplex PCR; in TCRdb, only in-frame clones are kept and a portion is missing. Counted here are about 220,000 clones, around 94% occurring once; the ten biggest clones make up 1.5%. The CDR3 contains 13 residues. V lost 6 bases and J 3 bases, leaving 9 bases between the germline ends. The genes are TRBV12-3 or TRBV12-4 and TRBJ1-5; perhaps TRBD1 as D (5 bases). Sample: blood. This sequence originates from a man aged 45-60 years in good health. As DNA, the CDR3 is TGTGCCAGCAGAGACAGCGTCAATCAGCCCCAGCATTTT. Protein product: CASRDSVNQPQHF.